This is a list of T cell receptor beta chains from one sample in a study of cytomegalovirus exposure and HLA in healthy donors. The method was immunoSEQ multiplex PCR; TCRdb's version includes in-frame clones alone and lacks a portion of them. Found here are roughly 30,000 clones; the top ten clones hold 3% to 4%. The specimen was PBMCs. The receptors were gathered from a woman in her 40s in good health and CMV-seropositive. Both conserved end residues are part of each CDR3. Fields, in order: clone size, J gene, V gene, D gene, CDR3 DNA, CDR3 protein. The D gene is left open where the match is weak. Expanded clones get a size class; other rows say once, few or many, or leave the size out.

clone size: -
J gene: TRBJ2-1
V gene: TRBV5-1
D gene: -
CDR3 DNA: TGCGCCAGCAGCTTGGTGAGAGACAAAGCCTACAATGAGCAGTTCTTC
CDR3 protein: CASSLVRDKAYNEQFF

clone size: -
J gene: TRBJ2-7
V gene: TRBV14
D gene: -
CDR3 DNA: TGTGCCAGCAGCCAAGCGGTGAGCGCCTACGAGCAGTACTTC
CDR3 protein: CASSQAVSAYEQYF

clone size: -
J gene: TRBJ1-1
V gene: TRBV4-2
D gene: -
CDR3 DNA: TGTGCCAGCAGCCAACTCCCCGACAGAGAAGCTTTCTTT
CDR3 protein: CASSQLPDREAFF

clone size: -
J gene: TRBJ1-1
V gene: TRBV7-2
D gene: -
CDR3 DNA: TGTGCCAGCAGCACTCAGGGTAGGAACACTGAAGCTTTCTTT
CDR3 protein: CASSTQGRNTEAFF

clone size: -
J gene: TRBJ1-4
V gene: TRBV5-1
D gene: TRBD1
CDR3 DNA: TGCGCCAGCAGCTGGACGAGACAGGGTGCTAATGAAAAACTGTTTTTT
CDR3 protein: CASSWTRQGANEKLFF

clone size: -
J gene: TRBJ1-1
V gene: TRBV28
D gene: -
CDR3 DNA: TGTGCCAGCAGTGCCCCCGCGGTGAACACTGAAGCTTTCTTT
CDR3 protein: CASSAPAVNTEAFF

clone size: medium-sized
J gene: TRBJ1-1
V gene: TRBV20-1
D gene: -
CDR3 DNA: TGCAGTGCCTCGACAGACACTGAAGCTTTCTTT
CDR3 protein: CSASTDTEAFF

clone size: -
J gene: TRBJ2-3
V gene: TRBV7-2
D gene: -
CDR3 DNA: TGTGCCAGCAGCTTAGCGGGGAGGCCAGATACGCAGTATTTT
CDR3 protein: CASSLAGRPDTQYF

clone size: -
J gene: TRBJ2-1
V gene: TRBV6-5
D gene: TRBD2
CDR3 DNA: TGTGCCAGCAGTTATGGCGGGAGCTCCTACAATGAGCAGTTCTTC
CDR3 protein: CASSYGGSSYNEQFF

clone size: -
J gene: TRBJ1-1
V gene: TRBV6-4
D gene: -
CDR3 DNA: TGTGCCAGCAGTGTACAGGGGAACACTGAAGCTTTCTTT
CDR3 protein: CASSVQGNTEAFF

clone size: -
J gene: TRBJ2-1
V gene: TRBV7-6
D gene: TRBD1
CDR3 DNA: TGTGCCAGCAGCTTAGTGGGACAGGGAAAGTACAATGAGCAGTTCTTC
CDR3 protein: CASSLVGQGKYNEQFF

clone size: -
J gene: TRBJ1-5
V gene: TRBV28
D gene: TRBD1
CDR3 DNA: TGTGCCAGCAGTCTCCAACAGGGGACTCAGCCCCAGCATTTT
CDR3 protein: CASSLQQGTQPQHF

clone size: -
J gene: TRBJ2-3
V gene: TRBV5-4
D gene: TRBD2
CDR3 DNA: TGTGCCAGCAGCCCATCCTCCACTAGCGGGGGCTACACAGATACGCAGTATTTT
CDR3 protein: CASSPSSTSGGYTDTQYF

clone size: -
J gene: TRBJ2-7
V gene: TRBV30
D gene: TRBD1
CDR3 DNA: TGTGCCTGGAGAGGGACAGGGGTCCACGAGCAGTACTTC
CDR3 protein: CAWRGTGVHEQYF

clone size: -
J gene: TRBJ1-2
V gene: TRBV6-5
D gene: -
CDR3 DNA: TGTGCCAGCAGTTACGGTGAGGCTAACTATGGCTACACCTTC
CDR3 protein: CASSYGEANYGYTF

clone size: -
J gene: TRBJ1-1
V gene: TRBV18
D gene: -
CDR3 DNA: TGTGCCAGCTCACCACAGGGGTTGAACACTGAAGCTTTCTTT
CDR3 protein: CASSPQGLNTEAFF

clone size: -
J gene: TRBJ1-3
V gene: TRBV28
D gene: -
CDR3 DNA: TGTGCCAGCAGACCGCTAGGCTCTGGAAACACCATATATTTT
CDR3 protein: CASRPLGSGNTIYF

clone size: -
J gene: TRBJ2-3
V gene: TRBV18
D gene: TRBD2
CDR3 DNA: TGTGCCAGCCCTCCGGGACTAGCGGACACAGATACGCAGTATTTT
CDR3 protein: CASPPGLADTDTQYF

clone size: -
J gene: TRBJ2-2
V gene: TRBV18
D gene: -
CDR3 DNA: TGTGCCAGCTCCCTCCTGGGGGGTGTCACCGGGGAGCTGTTTTTT
CDR3 protein: CASSLLGGVTGELFF

clone size: -
J gene: TRBJ2-7
V gene: TRBV10-1
D gene: -
CDR3 DNA: TGCGCCAGCAGTGAGAGCGGCAGTACCTACGAGCAGTACTTC
CDR3 protein: CASSESGSTYEQYF

clone size: -
J gene: TRBJ2-7
V gene: TRBV11-2
D gene: TRBD2
CDR3 DNA: TGTGCCAGCAGCTCCAGAACTAGCGGGACATCCTACGAGCAGTACTTC
CDR3 protein: CASSSRTSGTSYEQYF